One sample yielded the 20 T cell receptor beta chains listed below, sequenced in a study of CD8 T cells in Susac syndrome (dated by TCRdb to the late 2010s). Libraries came from the immunoSEQ multiplex PCR assay. RNA was extracted with the RNeasy kit and roughly 0.45 to 1 ug was reverse transcribed using random hexamers. TCRdb's own reprocessing of the public reads used fastp at Q25 and MiXCR and kept productive beta chains. For every CDR3 protein sequence, its rows merge into one entry that carries the most common genes and DNA. The sample table contains over 350,000 distinct CDR3 sequences; only one count was recorded for around 85% of them. The top ten constitute 0.09% to 0.15% of the sample. Sequenced: CD8+ T cells from PBMCs. These receptors came from a human donor with multiple sclerosis.

The J gene is TRBJ2-1, the V gene TRBV5-4, with 10 bases that match TRBD2. The CDR3 runs 12 residues. Germline V lookup: CDR1 SGHNT, CDR2 YYREEE (reference sequence). With V trimmed by 2 bases and J by 14 bases, 4 bases remained unmatched. CDR3: CASSFGLAGEFF. DNA of the CDR3: TGTGCCAGCAGCTTCGGGCTAGCGGGGGAGTTCTTC.

The gene calls are TRBV30 and TRBJ1-4; D is possibly TRBD1 (5 bases). The CDR3 length is 13 residues. Trimming removed 5 bases from V and 8 bases from J, with 15 bases in between. Germline V gene sequence: CDR1 GTSNPN, CDR2 SVGIG (reference sequence). This chain's CDR3 is CAWDMGENEKLFF. As DNA, the CDR3 is TGTGCCTGGGACATGGGGGAGAACGAAAAACTGTTTTTT.

The chain recombines TRBV9 with TRBJ1-1, with TRBD1 as a possible D gene (5 bases). Germline V gene lookup returns CDR1 SGDLS and CDR2 YYNGEE. The CDR3 is made up of 14 amino acids. V was pared by 6 bases and J by 3 bases, with 15 bases between. CDR3 coding DNA: TGTGCCAGCACAGCCGGGGGAGGGGACACTGAAGCTTTCTTT. It encodes CASTAGGGDTEAFF.

The CDR3 DNA reads TGCAGCGTTGAGGTCTCCTACGAGCAGTACTTC. It is translated as CSVEVSYEQYF. This chain uses TRBV29-1 with TRBJ2-7; D call uncertain. V was clipped by 3 bases and J by 0 bases, with 3 bases between them. The germline V gene encodes CDR1 SQVTM and CDR2 ANQGSEA. This CDR3 has 11 residues.

The chain couples TRBV28 to TRBJ2-7; maybe TRBD2 (6 bases). V lost 10 bases and J 1 base, leaving 17 bases between the germline ends. The length of the CDR3 is 14 residues. Looked up from germline, CDR1 is MDHEN and CDR2 is SYDVKM. The CDR3 reads CAISGGVVSYEQYF. The CDR3 nucleotides read TGTGCCATATCAGGCGGGGTGGTTTCCTACGAGCAGTACTTC.

The V call is TRBV19, the J call TRBJ2-3; TRBD2 agrees at 7 bases. Germline V lookup: CDR1 LNHDA, CDR2 SQIVND (reference sequence). The CDR3 runs to 15 residues. Trimming took 3 bases from V and 4 from J; bases not matched to a gene: 7. CDR3: CASSMGGSVADTQYF. DNA for the CDR3: TGTGCCAGTAGTATGGGCGGGAGTGTCGCAGATACGCAGTATTTT.

CDR3 amino acids: CASSLRSRDRWIFNSPLHF. The CDR3 coding sequence is TGTGCCAGCAGCTTAAGGAGCAGGGACAGGTGGATTTTTAATTCACCCCTCCACTTT. V usage is TRBV7-2 and J usage is TRBJ1-6; 8 bases fit TRBD1. Germline V gene data show CDR1 as SGHTA and CDR2 as FQGNSA. V shed 2 bases and J 6 bases; nucleotides not matched to a gene: 15. This CDR3 is built from 19 residues.

The CDR3 reads CASSSSGRYNEQFF. CDR3 nucleotide sequence: TGTGCCAGCAGCTCGTCAGGTCGGTACAATGAGCAGTTCTTC. The genes are TRBV7-9 and TRBJ2-1, with D hard to call. Germline V gene data show CDR1 as SEHNR and CDR2 as FQNEAQ (reference sequence). The CDR3 contains 14 residues. V was trimmed by 4 bases and J by 4 bases, leaving 11 bases between them.

The genes are TRBV10-3 and TRBJ1-3; D is ambiguous. The CDR3 loop spans 15 amino acids. V was trimmed by 11 bases and J by 2 bases, leaving 19 bases between them. Germline CDR1 ENHRY, CDR2 SYGVKD. CDR3 residues: CAVGVASEAGNTIYF. CDR3 coding DNA: TGTGCCGTCGGGGTGGCCTCGGAGGCTGGAAACACCATATATTTT.

The rearrangement joins TRBV4-2 to TRBJ1-6; 9 bases are a match to TRBD1. Germline V CDR1 and CDR2: LGHNA, YNFKEQ. This CDR3 spans 15 amino acids. V was clipped by 1 base and J by 9 bases; unmatched bases: 4. The CDR3 nucleotides are TGTGCCAGCAGCCAAGGGGACAGGGTTGGTTCACCCCTCCACTTT. This translates into CASSQGDRVGSPLHF.

The genes are TRBV19 and TRBJ1-4; D uncertain. Germline CDR1 LNHDA, CDR2 SQIVND (reference sequence). The CDR3 has 13 residues. V lost 3 bases to trimming and J lost 2 bases, with 4 bases between them. In DNA form, the CDR3 reads TGTGCCAGTAGTATCCCCACTAATGAAAAACTGTTTTTT. This sequence encodes CASSIPTNEKLFF.

This clonotype occurred a few times. The chain is built from TRBV5-1 and TRBJ1-2, with D tentatively TRBD1 (5 bases). Trimming shortened V by 0 bases and J by 6 bases, and 12 bases separated the two germline ends. The CDR3 loop spans 14 amino acids. CDR1 SGHRS and CDR2 YFSETQ come from the germline V gene. The CDR3: CASSLVTAADGYTF. The CDR3, as DNA: TGCGCCAGCAGCTTGGTGACAGCGGCAGATGGCTACACCTTC.

The chain links TRBV25-1 to TRBJ1-6; no clear D gene. The CDR3 loop spans 12 amino acids. V lost 6 bases and J lost 1, with 1 base in between. CDR1 is MGHDK and CDR2 is SYGVNS in the germline V gene. The CDR3 here is CASRSYNSPLHF. Written as DNA, the CDR3 is TGTGCCAGCAGATCCTATAATTCACCCCTCCACTTT.

The sample holds one count of this clonotype. V usage is TRBV12-3 or TRBV12-4 and J usage is TRBJ1-1, with D possibly matching TRBD1 (5 bases). Trimming pared 6 bases from V and 0 bases from J, leaving 14 bases between. CDR3 length: 15 residues. The CDR3 region is CASRSRQPLNTEAFF. The DNA for the CDR3 is TGTGCCAGCAGATCTAGACAGCCCTTGAACACTGAAGCTTTCTTT.

This CDR3 reads CACSTGTSGTNEQFF. CDR3 bases: TGTGCCTGTTCGACCGGGACTAGCGGGACCAATGAGCAGTTCTTC. This sequence joins TRBV30 and TRBJ2-1, with 13 bases fitting TRBD2. V shed 6 bases, J shed 6 bases, and the junction held 8 bases outside the gene matches. The CDR3 length is 15 residues. The germline CDR1 and CDR2 sequences are GTSNPN and SVGIG (reference sequence).

The chain employs TRBV19 and TRBJ2-7, with TRBD1 identical over 8 bases. The CDR3 contains 15 residues. Trimming removed 2 bases from V and 6 bases from J; junction bases left unmatched: 9. The V gene's germline CDR1 is LNHDA and CDR2 SQIVND (reference sequence). The CDR3 loop reads CASSIPGQAWREQYF. Written as DNA, the CDR3 is TGTGCCAGTAGTATACCGGGACAGGCATGGCGCGAGCAGTACTTC.

The chain recombines TRBV11-2 with TRBJ2-7, with 13 bases matching TRBD2. Germline V gives CDR1 SGHAT, CDR2 FQNNGV. Trimming at V came to 5 bases and at J to 2 bases, leaving 6 bases not matched to a gene. There are 16 residues in the CDR3. CDR3 sequence: CASSPRTSGGAYEQYF. The CDR3 DNA follows: TGTGCCAGCAGCCCACGGACTAGCGGGGGTGCCTACGAGCAGTACTTC.

The V gene is TRBV29-1, the J gene TRBJ1-2; D possibly corresponds to TRBD1 (6 bases). V lost 2 bases and J 3 bases, leaving 10 bases between the germline ends. Germline V gives CDR1 SQVTM, CDR2 ANQGSEA. CDR3 size: 13 residues. This CDR3 reads CSVETGLDYGYTF. The CDR3 DNA is TGCAGCGTTGAAACAGGGCTGGACTATGGCTACACCTTC. Full variable domain (outside the CDR3, taken from reference TRBV29-1 and TRBJ1-2): SAVISQKPSRDICQRGTSLTIQCQVDSQVTMMFWYRQQPGQSLTLIATANQGSEATYESGFVIDKFPISRPNLTFSTLTVSNMSPEDSSIYLCSVETGLDYGYTFGSGTRLTVV.

The DNA of the CDR3 is TGTGCCAGCAGCTTGGCTCCCTCGAGGGGTCTAGCCAAAAACATTCAGTACTTC. It codes for CASSLAPSRGLAKNIQYF. The gene calls are TRBV5-4 and TRBJ2-4; D possibly matches TRBD1 or TRBD2 (5 bases each). Trimming pared 0 bases from V and 0 bases from J, leaving 16 bases between. CDR3 size: 18 residues. The germline V gene has CDR1 SGHNT and CDR2 YYREEE (reference sequence).

V is TRBV7-9 and J is TRBJ1-1; TRBD1 aligns across 8 bases. After removal of 5 bases from V and 1 base from J, the junction contained 6 bases not matched to a gene. The length of the CDR3 is 15 residues. The germline V gene encodes CDR1 SEHNR and CDR2 FQNEAQ (reference sequence). DNA of the CDR3: TGTGCCAGCAGCACCCAGGACAGGGAGAACACTGAAGCTTTCTTT. The encoded protein is CASSTQDRENTEAFF.